Listed below are T cell receptor beta chains from one sample, sequenced in a study of T cells in localized non-small cell lung cancer. TCRdb's table, derived via immunoSEQ multiplex PCR, lists solely in-frame clones and lacks some. The table lists some 54,000 clones, around three quarters of them singletons. Specimen: PBMCs, collected before any cancer treatment. Receptors originate from a woman between 35 and 75 years old with stage II lung adenocarcinoma. Each CDR3 is given with its conserved first and last residue. D genes are given only for firm matches. For some rows the clone size is stated as once, few or many, or as a class when expanded; others skip it.

size	V	J	D	DNA	CDR3
once	TRBV7-2	TRBJ1-1	-	TGTGCCAGCAGCTTAGACTACCAGTACGGGACGGCCCTGAACACTGAAGCTTTCTTT	CASSLDYQYGTALNTEAFF
-	TRBV14	TRBJ2-5	-	TGTGCCAGCAGCCAAGAACCCGCCCAAGCGGAGACCCAGTACTTC	CASSQEPAQAETQYF
-	TRBV29-1	TRBJ1-1	-	TGCAGCGCGACAGCGACGGGCACTGAAGCTTTCTTT	CSATATGTEAFF
-	TRBV5-4	TRBJ1-1	-	TGTGCCAGCAGCTGGGGATTCGGAAACACTGAAGCTTTCTTT	CASSWGFGNTEAFF
-	TRBV5-1	TRBJ1-5	-	TGCGCCAGCAGCTTGGAGGGGGGGAGGAATCAGCCCCAGCATTTT	CASSLEGGRNQPQHF
-	TRBV6-1	TRBJ1-3	-	TGTGCCAGCAGTGAATGGGAGAACACCATATATTTT	CASSEWENTIYF
-	TRBV14	TRBJ2-2	-	TGTGCCAGCAGCCAAGTGAGGGGGGGCCTCAACACCGGGGAGCTGTTTTTT	CASSQVRGGLNTGELFF
-	TRBV7-8	TRBJ2-7	TRBD1	TGTGCCAGCTCGCCAGGGACGACAGGGGCCTACGAGCAGTACTTC	CASSPGTTGAYEQYF
-	TRBV7-6	TRBJ2-5	TRBD1	TGTGCCAGCAGCCAAGACAGGGGAGGTGGAGAGACCCAGTACTTC	CASSQDRGGGETQYF
-	TRBV6-6	TRBJ2-1	-	TGTGCCAGCATTCTGGGACAAACCAATGAGCAGTTCTTC	CASILGQTNEQFF
-	TRBV18	TRBJ1-1	-	TGTGCCAGCTCACCCGGATGGCAGAACGCTGAAGCTTTCTTT	CASSPGWQNAEAFF
-	TRBV10-3	TRBJ2-3	-	TGTGCCATCAGTGAGTCGGGGGGGACAGTTCCCAGCACAGATACGCAGTATTTT	CAISESGGTVPSTDTQYF
-	TRBV19	TRBJ2-1	-	TGTGCCAGTAGTATTGGTTATGAAGATGAGCAGTTCTTC	CASSIGYEDEQFF
few	TRBV4-2	TRBJ2-2	-	TGTGCCAGCAGCCAAGACGCAGGGGACGGGGACACCGGGGAGCTGTTTTTT	CASSQDAGDGDTGELFF
-	TRBV9	TRBJ1-2	-	TGTGCCAGCAGCGTATCGGTCTATGGCTACACCTTC	CASSVSVYGYTF
-	TRBV6-6	TRBJ1-1	-	TGTGCCAGCAGTTACTCGGGGACAACTGAAGCTTTCTTT	CASSYSGTTEAFF
-	TRBV29-1	TRBJ2-1	-	TGCAGCTTAGGGGGTAGTATCAATGAGCAGTTCTTC	CSLGGSINEQFF
once	TRBV28	TRBJ1-5	-	TGTGCCAGCAGTCCAGGGTTGGATCAGCCCCAGCATTTT	CASSPGLDQPQHF
-	TRBV2	TRBJ2-7	TRBD1	TGTGCCAGCAGGACAGGGGCCGAGCAGTACTTC	CASRTGAEQYF
-	TRBV27	TRBJ2-3	-	TGTGCCAGCAGTTTCGCCCCGGGACGCTTCACAGATACGCAGTATTTT	CASSFAPGRFTDTQYF
few	TRBV6-5	TRBJ1-5	-	TGTGCCAGCAGAGTTCGCTGGGATAGCAATCAGCCCCAGCATTTT	CASRVRWDSNQPQHF
-	TRBV28	TRBJ1-2	-	TGTGCCAGCAGTATACTCCACAGGGAAGGGGATGGCTACACCTTC	CASSILHREGDGYTF
once	TRBV5-1	TRBJ2-3	-	TGCGCCAGCAGCTTGGAGGGGGGCAACACAGATACGCAGTATTTT	CASSLEGGNTDTQYF
once	TRBV5-5	TRBJ1-5	-	TGTGCCAGCAGCTTAAGTGGGAGTGGCAGCTCTAATCAGCCCCAGCATTTT	CASSLSGSGSSNQPQHF
-	TRBV7-3	TRBJ2-5	-	TGTGCCAGCAGCCGTGACGGATCCGCCCGGGAGACCCAGTACTTC	CASSRDGSARETQYF
-	TRBV29-1	TRBJ2-1	TRBD1	TGCAGCGCCCCGGGACAGGTCGATGAGCAGTTCTTC	CSAPGQVDEQFF
-	TRBV18	TRBJ1-2	-	TGTGCCAGCTCACCCGAGCGAGGTCCTACTAACTATGGCTACACCTTC	CASSPERGPTNYGYTF
-	TRBV28	TRBJ1-5	-	TGTGCCAGCAGTTTTCGGGGCGGACTCAATCAGCCCCAGCATTTT	CASSFRGGLNQPQHF
few	TRBV10-1	TRBJ2-7	-	TGCGCCAGCAGTGGCGGAGACCCCTCCTACGAGCAGTACTTC	CASSGGDPSYEQYF